This T cell receptor (beta chain) was retrieved from a study of liver allograft versus peripheral blood T cells. Across the study: Intrahepatic T cell receptor repertoires from transplanted livers were compared against repertoires in recipients' peripheral blood.

TCRdb reprocessed the reads with MiXCR, giving one entry per CDR3 protein. The sample lists over 5,500 distinct CDR3 sequences, 15% to 20% occurring once. Whole-study results and caveats: Liver allograft T cell receptor repertoires were reported to differ from peripheral blood repertoires.

This clonotype appeared many times. Its antigen is unidentified. Trimming cost V 6 bases and J 3 bases; bases outside gene matches: 10. This CDR3 region has 16 residues. The germline gives CDR1 MNHEY, CDR2 SVGAGI. V gene TRBV6-5 combines with J gene TRBJ1-3; 8 nucleotides agree with TRBD1. This sequence was found in a human patient who had a liver transplant. Some T cells may be graft donor cells. CDR3 loop: CASRRIETGDGNTIYF. CDR3 sequence (DNA): TGTGCCAGCAGACGCATCGAGACAGGGGATGGAAACACCATATATTTT.